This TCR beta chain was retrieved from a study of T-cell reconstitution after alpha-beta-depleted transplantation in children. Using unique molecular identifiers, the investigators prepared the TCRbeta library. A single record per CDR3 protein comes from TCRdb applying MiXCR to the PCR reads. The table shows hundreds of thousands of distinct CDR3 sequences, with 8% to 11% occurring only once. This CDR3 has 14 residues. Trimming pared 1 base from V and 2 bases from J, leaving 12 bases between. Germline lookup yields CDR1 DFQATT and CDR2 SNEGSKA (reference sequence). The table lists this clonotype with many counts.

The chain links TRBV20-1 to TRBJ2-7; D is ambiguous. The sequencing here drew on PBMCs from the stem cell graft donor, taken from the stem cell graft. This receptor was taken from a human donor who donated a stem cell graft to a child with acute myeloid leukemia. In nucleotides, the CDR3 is TGCAGTGCTAGAGTCCCCTTGGCCCCCTACGAGCAGTACTTC. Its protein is CSARVPLAPYEQYF.